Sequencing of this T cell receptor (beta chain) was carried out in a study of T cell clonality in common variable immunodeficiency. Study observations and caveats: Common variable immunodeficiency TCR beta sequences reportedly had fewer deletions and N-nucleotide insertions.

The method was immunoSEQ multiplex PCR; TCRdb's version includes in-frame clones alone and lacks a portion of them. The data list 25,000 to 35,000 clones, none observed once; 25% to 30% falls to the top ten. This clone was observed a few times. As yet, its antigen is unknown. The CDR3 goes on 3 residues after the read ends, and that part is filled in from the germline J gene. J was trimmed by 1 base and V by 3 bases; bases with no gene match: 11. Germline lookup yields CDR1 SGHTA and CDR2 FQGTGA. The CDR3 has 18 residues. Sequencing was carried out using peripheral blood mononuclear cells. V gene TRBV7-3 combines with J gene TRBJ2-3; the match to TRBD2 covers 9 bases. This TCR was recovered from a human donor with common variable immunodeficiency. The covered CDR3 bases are TGTGCCAGCAGCTTTGGAAGCGGGGGGATTCCTGGCACAGATACG. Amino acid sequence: CASSFGSGGIPGTDT. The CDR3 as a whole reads CASSFGSGGIPGTDTQYF.